The 26 T cell receptor beta chains below were found in one sample sequenced in a study of response to subunit inactivated influenza vaccine. One entry per CDR3 protein results from TCRdb running MiXCR on the RT-PCR reads. The sample yields around 850,000 distinct CDR3 sequences, roughly 20% seen once. Sequencing was performed on PBMCs from blood, taken more than 4 days after vaccination. All receptors come from a man aged 50 or older who received an inactivated influenza vaccine.

This clonotype was observed a few times. The chain combines TRBV7-2 with TRBJ2-2; 13 nucleotides agree with TRBD2. CDR3 length: 17 residues. The V and J ends lost 3 bases and 4 bases, in that order; junction bases with no gene match: 5. Germline V CDR1 and CDR2: SGHTA, FQGNSA. This CDR3 reads CASSFRTSGSGTGELFF. CDR3 in DNA: TGTGCCAGCAGCTTCCGGACTAGCGGGAGTGGCACCGGGGAGCTGTTTTTT. Combining the CDR3 with reference TRBV7-2 and TRBJ2-2 gives the whole variable domain GAGVSQSPSNKVTEKGKDVELRCDPISGHTALYWYRQSLGQGLEFLIYFQGNSAPDKSGLPSDRFSAERTGGSVSTLTIQRTQQEDSAVYLCASSFRTSGSGTGELFFGEGSRLTVL.

This clonotype was observed many times. A junction boundary mismatches the germline segment, possibly from a read error. This sequence joins TRBV2 and TRBJ2-3; D may be TRBD2 (6 bases). Germline V gives CDR1 SNHLY, CDR2 FYNNEI. The CDR3 is 12 residues long. The CDR3 nucleotides read TGTGCCAGCAGTGAAGCTCGGGAACTAGCCCGTTTT. Translating it yields CASSEARELARF.

The chain has TRBV12-3 or TRBV12-4 and TRBJ2-1, with 11 bases that match TRBD1. V lost 6 bases, J lost 6 bases, and 7 bases stayed unmatched. The CDR3 loop spans 15 amino acids. CDR3 bases: TGTGCCAGCAGCCGTCGGGACAGGGGGTCCAATGAGCAGTTCTTC. This translates into CASSRRDRGSNEQFF.

In this sample, this clonotype turned up a few times. The J gene is TRBJ1-2, the V gene TRBV10-3; TRBD1 might be the D (5 bases). Germline loops: CDR1 ENHRY, CDR2 SYGVKD. The V gene lost 4 bases and the J gene lost 4 bases, with 10 bases spanning the gap. The CDR3 extends over 13 amino acids. In DNA, the CDR3 is TGTGCCATCAGTGGTAGAGACAGCTATGGCTACACCTTC. Residues: CAISGRDSYGYTF.

Only a few counts were recorded for this clonotype. The chain combines TRBV12-3 or TRBV12-4 with TRBJ2-3; D not certain. This CDR3 has 17 amino acids. Between the trimmed V and J ends, which lost 3 bases and 1 base, there was a span of 17 bases. The CDR3: CASSFPLLTDGTDTQYF. The CDR3 DNA reads as TGTGCCAGCAGTTTCCCCCTCCTAACCGATGGCACAGATACGCAGTATTTT.

This clonotype has more than one count but fewer than ten. The V gene is TRBV4-3, the J gene TRBJ2-1; D not certain. The CDR3 consists of 14 residues. Trimming stripped 0 bases from V and 10 bases from J, with 13 bases between. Per the germline V gene, CDR1 is LGHNA and CDR2 is YSLEER. The CDR3 sequence: CASSQDSSPTEQFF. The CDR3 DNA follows: TGCGCCAGCAGCCAAGATTCCAGCCCGACCGAGCAGTTCTTC.

The chain couples TRBV20-1 to TRBJ2-2; 7 bases line up with TRBD2. The CDR3 covers 14 residues. Trimming at V came to 1 base and at J to 6 bases, leaving 5 bases not matched to a gene. From germline, CDR1 is DFQATT and CDR2 SNEGSKA (reference sequence). CDR3 DNA sequence: TGCAGTGCTAGAGTTGAGGGAGGGCCCGGGGAGCTGTTTTTT. It translates to CSARVEGGPGELFF.

This clonotype has a handful of counts. The rearrangement links TRBV7-8 to TRBJ2-2; TRBD1 matches 10 bases. The junction had 4 bases not matched to a gene; V was cut back by 5 bases and J by 4 bases. Germline loops: CDR1 SGHVS, CDR2 FQNEAQ. The CDR3 contains 15 residues. The CDR3 bases are TGTGCCAGCAGCCGCGACAGGGGGCTCACCGGGGAGCTGTTTTTT. It yields the protein CASSRDRGLTGELFF.

V is TRBV4-1 and J is TRBJ1-2, with D possibly being TRBD1 (6 bases). Germline CDR1 is MGHRA and CDR2 is YSYEKL. The CDR3 extends over 16 amino acids. The V end was cut by 1 base, the J end by 0 bases, with 12 bases between. Written as DNA, the CDR3 is TGCGCCAGCAGCCAAGTACCCGGGACAACTAACTATGGCTACACCTTC. Protein: CASSQVPGTTNYGYTF.

V is TRBV27 and J is TRBJ2-7; 9 nucleotides match TRBD1. The germline V gene encodes CDR1 MNHEY and CDR2 SMNVEV (reference sequence). V lost 1 base to trimming and J lost 3 bases; unmatched junction nucleotides: 7. The CDR3 covers 16 residues. The CDR3 is CASSLYGTGSFYEQYF. The CDR3 DNA reads as TGTGCCAGCAGTTTATACGGGACAGGGTCCTTCTACGAGCAGTACTTC.

The rearrangement joins TRBV29-1 to TRBJ2-5; D is uncertain. The CDR3 length is 11 residues. From germline, CDR1 is SQVTM and CDR2 ANQGSEA. Trimming shortened V by 3 bases and J by 5 bases, and 7 bases separated the two germline ends. CDR3 sequence: CSVDHYETQYF. Written as DNA, the CDR3 is TGCAGCGTTGATCACTACGAGACCCAGTACTTC.

The chain couples TRBV29-1 to TRBJ2-7, with 7 bases aligning to TRBD2. The V segment lost 7 bases and the J segment 2 bases; nucleotides outside the gene matches: 8. From germline, CDR1 is SQVTM and CDR2 ANQGSEA. The CDR3 loop spans 13 amino acids. The CDR3 is CSAVGGRPYEQYF. The CDR3 coding sequence is TGCAGCGCCGTTGGCGGGAGACCCTACGAGCAGTACTTC.

This clonotype was seen just once. This chain joins TRBV9 and TRBJ1-5; TRBD1 matches at 7 bases. Germline CDR1 reads SGDLS; CDR2 reads YYNGEE. V was pared by 4 bases and J by 4 bases, with 2 bases of the junction left unmatched. The CDR3 loop spans 13 amino acids. The CDR3 coding sequence is TGTGCCAGCAGCACGGGACAGAATCAGCCCCAGCATTTT. This translates into CASSTGQNQPQHF. The full variable domain, its missing parts supplied by reference TRBV9 and TRBJ1-5, is DSGVTQTPKHLITATGQRVTLRCSPRSGDLSVYWYQQSLDQGLQFLIQYYNGEERAKGNILERFSAQQFPDLHSELNLSSLELGDSALYFCASSTGQNQPQHFGDGTRLSIL.

There are many counts of this clonotype. V gene TRBV7-8 combines with J gene TRBJ2-7, with D possibly TRBD1 on 5 matching bases. The CDR3 totals 15 residues. Trimming left V 4 bases short and J 5 bases short, with 18 bases between. From germline, CDR1 is SGHVS and CDR2 FQNEAQ. The CDR3 nucleotides read TGTGCCAGCAGCTCTACCGAAGGGGCGCAGGACGAGCAGTACTTC. Translation: CASSSTEGAQDEQYF. Full variable domain (rest looked up from reference TRBV7-8 and TRBJ2-7): GAGVSQSPRYKVAKRGQDVALRCDPISGHVSLFWYQQALGQGPEFLTYFQNEAQLDKSGLPSDRFFAERPEGSVSTLKIQRTQQEDSAVYLCASSSTEGAQDEQYFGPGTRLTVT.

This clonotype was seen only a few times. The chain combines TRBV4-2 with TRBJ2-7; no clear D gene. V gave up 3 bases and J gave up 0 bases, with 12 bases separating them. The CDR3 covers 15 residues. Germline V gene data show CDR1 as LGHNA and CDR2 as YNFKEQ. The CDR3 spells CASSQAPLGSYEQYF. The CDR3 DNA is TGTGCCAGCAGCCAGGCCCCCCTGGGCTCCTACGAGCAGTACTTC.

This clonotype was picked up many times. This chain connects TRBV5-6 to TRBJ2-7, with 7 bases identical to TRBD1. The germline V gene encodes CDR1 SGHDT and CDR2 YYEEEE. Losses at the gene ends were 2 bases for V and 3 bases for J; bases not matched to a gene: 14. This CDR3 is built from 17 residues. The CDR3 DNA follows: TGTGCCAGCAGCTTCCCGCAGGGGGATAGCGTCCTCTACGAGCAGTACTTC. Its translation is CASSFPQGDSVLYEQYF.

Details on this clonotype: At one end, the junction sequence differs from germline, possibly due to a read error. This chain uses TRBV11-2 with TRBJ2-7, with D uncertain. The CDR3 totals 13 residues. Germline CDR1 is SGHAT and CDR2 is FQNNGV. CDR3 protein: CTSSQATDAEQYF. Here the CDR3 DNA reads TGTACCAGCAGCCAGGCAACGGATGCCGAGCAGTACTTC.

The chain is built from TRBV5-6 and TRBJ2-2, with D unclear. CDR3 length: 13 residues. Germline-derived CDR1 and CDR2 are SGHDT and YYEEEE. V gave up 4 bases and J gave up 6 bases, with 10 bases separating them. In DNA, the CDR3 is TGTGCCAGCAGCCGCGCTTCACCCGGGGAGCTGTTTTTT. Its translation: CASSRASPGELFF.

The CDR3: CASSFTTSGLDTQYF. In DNA, the CDR3 is TGTGCCAGCAGCTTTACGACTAGCGGGTTGGATACGCAGTATTTT. V is TRBV7-9 and J is TRBJ2-3, with TRBD2 matching over 10 bases. Germline V lookup: CDR1 SEHNR, CDR2 FQNEAQ (reference sequence). The CDR3 has 15 residues. The V segment lost 3 bases and the J segment 6 bases; nucleotides outside the gene matches: 6.

The chain joins TRBV6-6 to TRBJ1-2; D is perhaps TRBD1 (5 bases). Trimming shortened V by 8 bases and J by 4 bases, and 14 bases separated the two germline ends. In germline, CDR1 is MNHNY, CDR2 SVGAGI (reference sequence). This CDR3 is built from 13 residues. DNA for the CDR3: TGTGCCAGCCGAGTGAGGGGTGGCTATGGCTACACCTTC. Its translation: CASRVRGGYGYTF.

This chain uses TRBV29-1 with TRBJ2-1; maybe TRBD2 (6 bases). The CDR3 contains 15 residues. V shed 4 bases and J shed 0 bases, with 13 bases lying between them. From germline, CDR1 is SQVTM and CDR2 ANQGSEA. The chain's CDR3 is CSVASSASSYNEQFF. In DNA form, the CDR3 reads TGCAGCGTTGCGTCTAGCGCGAGCTCCTACAATGAGCAGTTCTTC.

The CDR3 DNA is TGTGCCAGCAGTTACTCCGAGGGGCGGTTGACCGGGGAGCTGTTTTTT. Translating gives CASSYSEGRLTGELFF. This rearrangement joins TRBV6-2 or TRBV6-3 to TRBJ2-2, with D possibly called TRBD1 or TRBD2 (5 bases each). Germline V lookup: CDR1 MNHEY, CDR2 SVGEGT. V lost 0 bases and J lost 5, with 13 bases in between. The CDR3 sequence is 16 residues long.

This clonotype was seen only a few times. The CDR3 is CASNPGGNGELFF. CDR3 in DNA: TGTGCCAGCAACCCAGGGGGCAACGGGGAGCTGTTTTTT. J is TRBJ2-2 and V is TRBV2, with 8 nucleotides matching TRBD1. Unmatched junction bases numbered 5, after V lost 7 bases and J lost 7 bases. This CDR3 comprises 13 residues. Germline V CDR1 and CDR2: SNHLY, FYNNEI.

The chain joins TRBV6-2 or TRBV6-3 to TRBJ1-1; D unclear. V was shortened by 1 base and J by 0 bases, with 6 bases between the two germline ends. The CDR3 is made up of 14 amino acids. Germline assignment: CDR1 MNHEY and CDR2 SVGEGT. CDR3 nucleotide sequence: TGTGCCAGCAGTTACTTTCCCCTGAACACTGAAGCTTTCTTT. Its protein is CASSYFPLNTEAFF.

This clonotype was detected ten times or more. The chain recombines TRBV5-1 with TRBJ2-6; 13 bases fit TRBD2. Germline CDR1 SGHRS, CDR2 YFSETQ. The CDR3 extends over 17 amino acids. The trim removed 3 bases at V and 2 bases at J, leaving 2 bases unmatched. The CDR3 nucleotides read TGCGCCAGCAGCTCCGGGACTAGCGGGGCTGGGGCCAACGTCCTGACTTTC. Translated, it gives CASSSGTSGAGANVLTF. Based on the CDR3 plus reference TRBV5-1 and TRBJ2-6, the full variable domain is KAGVTQTPRYLIKTRGQQVTLSCSPISGHRSVSWYQQTPGQGLQFLFEYFSETQRNKGNFPGRFSGRQFSNSRSEMNVSTLELGDSALYLCASSSGTSGAGANVLTFGAGSRLTVL.

The chain employs TRBV29-1 and TRBJ2-5; a possible D gene is TRBD1 (5 bases). This CDR3 is 13 amino acids long. From germline, CDR1 is SQVTM and CDR2 ANQGSEA. Trimming pared 1 base from V and 1 base from J, leaving 7 bases between. In DNA, the CDR3 is TGCAGCGTTGAAGGACAGCCCCAAGAGACCCAGTACTTC. It codes for CSVEGQPQETQYF.